Reported below is one T cell receptor beta chain. Its specificity is not known. This entry belongs to a study of T cell repertoires in ileal Crohn's disease. Data came from immunoSEQ multiplex PCR; TCRdb stores just in-frame clones and leaves some out. The repertoire consists of approximately 2,600 clones, with more than 75% occurring once and the leading ten covering 15% to 20%. Per germline, CDR1 LGHNA and CDR2 YSLEER. The ends were cut back, 0 bases at V and 11 bases at J, with 19 bases in the middle. The CDR3 runs to 15 residues. Findings and limits, study-wide: Active smokers at surgery had more clonal expansions than non-smokers. High-frequency clones were more common in sorted CD8 than CD4 cells. All patients with clonality above 26.8% had endoscopic recurrence.

The receptor was isolated from an adult with Crohn's disease. Material for sequencing was ileal tissue. The genes are TRBV4-3 and TRBJ1-1; unclear D gene. The CDR3 nucleotides read TGCGCCAGCAGCCAAGACCCTTTAGGCACGGGGTCGGCTTTCTTT. It codes for CASSQDPLGTGSAFF.